These 22 T cell receptor beta chains share one sample of origin, sequenced in a study of OX40 agonist ivuxolimab in advanced cancers. The repertoire was sequenced with immunoSEQ multiplex PCR; TCRdb's copy has only in-frame clones and lacks some. The table shows 50,000 to 65,000 clones, with over 80% occurring only once. The sample in question was CD4+ or CD8+ T cells sorted from blood, obtained in a trial of the OX40 agonist ivuxolimab. These receptors all come from an adult with an advanced solid tumor such as melanoma, head and neck, liver or kidney cancer.

The chain's CDR3 is CASSFLTGGYGYTF. CDR3 DNA: TGTGCCAGCAGTTTCTTAACAGGGGGGTATGGCTACACCTTC. The chain employs TRBV6-1 and TRBJ1-2; TRBD1 aligns across 8 bases. Germline CDR1 MNHNS, CDR2 SASEGT. The V segment lost 5 bases and the J segment 5 bases; nucleotides outside the gene matches: 7. This CDR3 is built from 14 residues.

V gene TRBV7-2 combines with J gene TRBJ1-2, with D perhaps TRBD1 (5 bases). CDR3 size: 13 residues. Germline V gene sequence: CDR1 SGHTA, CDR2 FQGNSA. V dropped 2 bases and J dropped 8 bases, with 12 bases sitting between them. This CDR3 reads CASSLQGPGGYTF. The DNA of the CDR3 is TGTGCCAGCAGCTTACAGGGCCCTGGAGGCTACACCTTC.

The chain employs TRBV18 and TRBJ1-1, with no clear D. The CDR3 is 13 amino acids. The germline V gene encodes CDR1 KGHSH and CDR2 LQKENI. Trimming took 3 bases from V and 0 from J, leaving 5 bases between them. CDR3 bases: TGTGCCAGCTCACCCGATATGAACACTGAAGCTTTCTTT. Translated, it gives CASSPDMNTEAFF. Complete variable domain (other parts from reference TRBV18 and TRBJ1-1): NAGVMQNPRHLVRRRGQEARLRCSPMKGHSHVYWYRQLPEEGLKFMVYLQKENIIDESGMPKERFSAEFPKEGPSILRIQQVVRGDSAAYFCASSPDMNTEAFFGQGTRLTVV.

This clone was detected once. This sequence joins TRBV7-2 and TRBJ2-5; a possible D gene is TRBD2 (5 bases). Trimming pared 5 bases from V and 5 bases from J, leaving 18 bases between. CDR1 and CDR2 (germline): SGHTA, FQGNSA. The CDR3 spans 15 residues. Here the CDR3 DNA reads TGTGCCAGCAGCCCCCGGGGATGGCCGGGGGAGACCCAGTACTTC. Encoded protein: CASSPRGWPGETQYF.

The genes are TRBV19 and TRBJ2-1, with TRBD1 matching over 7 bases. The CDR3 spans 17 residues. In germline, CDR1 is LNHDA, CDR2 SQIVND (reference sequence). J lost 7 bases, V lost 4 bases, and 16 bases had no gene match. The CDR3 sequence: CASSTRITSQGWNEQFF. The CDR3 region has the DNA TGTGCCAGTAGTACCAGGATTACTTCACAGGGGTGGAATGAGCAGTTCTTC. Full variable domain (outside the CDR3, taken from reference TRBV19 and TRBJ2-1): DGGITQSPKYLFRKEGQNVTLSCEQNLNHDAMYWYRQDPGQGLRLIYYSQIVNDFQKGDIAEGYSVSREKKESFPLTVTSAQKNPTAFYLCASSTRITSQGWNEQFFGPGTRLTVL.

This clone occurred once. The rearrangement joins TRBV5-5 to TRBJ2-1; 7 bases align to TRBD1. Unmatched junction bases numbered 17, after V lost 2 bases and J lost 6 bases. The CDR3 extends over 18 amino acids. From germline, CDR1 is SGHKS and CDR2 YYEKEE (reference sequence). This CDR3 reads CASSFFPGQIKRFNEQFF. Written as DNA, the CDR3 is TGTGCCAGCAGCTTCTTCCCGGGACAGATAAAACGATTCAATGAGCAGTTCTTC.

The chain joins TRBV2 to TRBJ1-1, with a tentative D call TRBD1 (6 bases). The CDR3 extends over 13 amino acids. Trimming removed 5 bases from V and 1 base from J, with 8 bases in between. Per germline, CDR1 SNHLY and CDR2 FYNNEI. The CDR3 is CASSKDRNTEAFF. Here the CDR3 DNA reads TGTGCCAGCAGTAAGGACAGGAACACTGAAGCTTTCTTT.

The genes are TRBV2 and TRBJ1-1; D unresolved. With 6 bases removed from V and 3 bases from J, the gap between germline ends came to 11 bases. Germline lookup yields CDR1 SNHLY and CDR2 FYNNEI. The CDR3 runs 13 residues. As DNA, the CDR3 is TGTGCCAGCAGGGAATTGAGGGACACTGAAGCTTTCTTT. Protein product: CASRELRDTEAFF.

The chain combines TRBV5-1 with TRBJ2-7; 7 bases agree with TRBD1. Germline V lookup: CDR1 SGHRS, CDR2 YFSETQ. The CDR3 totals 15 residues. After removal of 0 bases from V and 2 bases from J, the junction contained 5 bases not matched to a gene. CDR3 nucleotides: TGCGCCAGCAGCTTGGCAGAGGGACAGCCCTACGAGCAGTACTTC. Its protein product is CASSLAEGQPYEQYF.

The chain carries TRBV7-2 and TRBJ2-4; 12 nucleotides line up with TRBD2. This CDR3 comprises 18 residues. V lost 5 bases, J lost 1 base, and 9 bases stayed unmatched. Per germline, CDR1 SGHTA and CDR2 FQGNSA. The chain's CDR3 is CASSIRTSGIVAKNIQYF. In DNA form, the CDR3 reads TGTGCCAGCAGCATTCGGACTAGCGGGATCGTCGCCAAAAACATTCAGTACTTC.

CDR3: CASAPRQGAFSGANVLTF. CDR3 nucleotide sequence: TGTGCCAGCGCCCCCCGGCAGGGGGCATTCTCTGGGGCCAACGTCCTGACTTTC. The genes are TRBV14 and TRBJ2-6; 8 bases match TRBD1. The V gene end was trimmed by 8 bases and the J gene end by 0 bases; junction bases not matched to a gene: 12. Germline CDR1 is SGHDN and CDR2 is FVKESK. This CDR3 contains 18 residues.

The CDR3 DNA reads TGTGCCAGTAGTATACAGGGTAACGAGCAGTACTTC. Translating gives CASSIQGNEQYF. V usage is TRBV19 and J usage is TRBJ2-7; D is possibly TRBD1 (5 bases). V was pared by 2 bases and J by 5 bases, with 7 bases between. Germline V lookup: CDR1 LNHDA, CDR2 SQIVND (reference sequence). The CDR3 sequence is 12 residues long.

This chain joins TRBV6-1 and TRBJ2-4, with D hard to call. Germline V gene sequence: CDR1 MNHNS, CDR2 SASEGT. This CDR3 has 15 amino acids. V lost 2 bases and J 0 bases, leaving 8 bases between the germline ends. CDR3 DNA sequence: TGTGCCAGCAGTGAACCAACACTAGCCAAAAACATTCAGTACTTC. Its translation: CASSEPTLAKNIQYF.

This clone has a single count. The chain uses TRBV27 and TRBJ2-5, with TRBD2 identical over 12 bases. Per germline, CDR1 MNHEY and CDR2 SMNVEV (reference sequence). CDR3 length: 19 amino acids. The ends lost 5 bases at V and 0 bases at J; junction bases unmatched: 13. As DNA, the CDR3 is TGTGCCAGCAGTCAGGGACTAGCGGGTTATAGGGTCTACCAAGAGACCCAGTACTTC. Amino acid sequence: CASSQGLAGYRVYQETQYF.

The chain has TRBV7-2 and TRBJ2-7; 7 nucleotides line up with TRBD2. This CDR3 comprises 15 residues. CDR1 and CDR2 from the germline V gene are SGHTA and FQGNSA. With 5 bases clipped from V and 5 bases from J, the junction kept 12 bases outside the gene matches. Here the CDR3 DNA reads TGTGCCAGCAGCACCGGACTAGACCTTGCCCACGAGCAGTACGTC. Its translation is CASSTGLDLAHEQYV.

The chain couples TRBV9 to TRBJ1-2, with D possibly TRBD1 on 5 matching bases. This CDR3 is 12 amino acids long. V gave up 4 bases and J gave up 8 bases, with 12 bases separating them. Germline lookup yields CDR1 SGDLS and CDR2 YYNGEE. CDR3 nucleotide sequence: TGTGCCAGCAGCCCTCCGGACAACGGCTACACCTTC. Translated: CASSPPDNGYTF.

The DNA of the CDR3 is TGTGCCAGCAGAAGGTCACTGTACACCGGGGAGCTGTTTTTT. Translating gives CASRRSLYTGELFF. The chain joins TRBV2 to TRBJ2-2, with D hard to call. V shed 6 bases and J shed 3 bases, with 11 bases lying between them. The CDR3 has 14 amino acids. Germline V gene data show CDR1 as SNHLY and CDR2 as FYNNEI.

The V gene is TRBV29-1, the J gene TRBJ2-2; D call uncertain. Trimming took 6 bases from V and 1 from J, leaving 12 bases between them. The CDR3 runs to 14 residues. Per germline, CDR1 SQVTM and CDR2 ANQGSEA. As DNA, the CDR3 is TGCAGCGTGGGTCTAGGATTGAACACCGGGGAGCTGTTTTTT. Protein sequence: CSVGLGLNTGELFF.

The chain has TRBV6-1 and TRBJ2-7; TRBD2 matches 9 bases. Germline V gene lookup returns CDR1 MNHNS and CDR2 SASEGT. The junction had 6 bases not matched to a gene; V was cut back by 1 base and J by 2 bases. There are 16 residues in the CDR3. CDR3 region: CASSEEYIAGAYEQYF. The CDR3 nucleotides read TGTGCCAGCAGTGAAGAGTATATAGCGGGGGCCTACGAGCAGTACTTC.

About this clone: Sequence at one end of the junction differs from germline and may be a read error. The chain combines TRBV20-1 with TRBJ2-7; D is undetermined. Germline V gives CDR1 DFQATT, CDR2 SNEGSKA (reference sequence). The CDR3 length is 11 residues. Here the CDR3 reads CSAPSTKATPF. The DNA for the CDR3 is TGCAGTGCTCCCTCGACGAAGGCGACCCCCTTC.

The chain is built from TRBV27 and TRBJ2-3; D remains ambiguous. CDR1 is MNHEY and CDR2 is SMNVEV in the germline V gene (reference sequence). Between the trimmed V and J ends, which lost 5 bases and 2 bases, there was a span of 2 bases. This CDR3 is 11 amino acids long. The CDR3 DNA reads as TGTGCCAGCAGTATCACAGATACGCAGTATTTT. It yields the protein CASSITDTQYF.

V is TRBV4-1 and J is TRBJ2-7, with 7 bases lining up with TRBD1. The V gene's germline CDR1 is MGHRA and CDR2 YSYEKL. The CDR3 has 14 residues. V trimming: 6 bases; J trimming: 0 bases; junction bases outside the gene matches: 5. The CDR3 region has the DNA TGCGCCAGCAGACTAAGGGACAGCTCCTACGAGCAGTACTTC. The encoded protein is CASRLRDSSYEQYF.